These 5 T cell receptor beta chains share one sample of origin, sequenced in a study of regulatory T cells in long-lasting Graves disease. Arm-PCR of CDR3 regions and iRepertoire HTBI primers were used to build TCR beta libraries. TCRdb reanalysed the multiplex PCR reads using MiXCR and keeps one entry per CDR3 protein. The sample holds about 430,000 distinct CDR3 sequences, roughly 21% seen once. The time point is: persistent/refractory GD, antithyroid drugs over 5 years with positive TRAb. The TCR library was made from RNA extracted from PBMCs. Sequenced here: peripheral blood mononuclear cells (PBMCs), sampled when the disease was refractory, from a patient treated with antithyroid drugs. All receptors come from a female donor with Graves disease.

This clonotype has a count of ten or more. The CDR3 spells CASSFLGYGETQYF. The CDR3, as DNA: TGTGCCAGCAGCTTTCTGGGCTACGGAGAGACCCAGTACTTC. The chain links TRBV11-2 to TRBJ2-5; D is undetermined. This CDR3 has 14 amino acids. CDR1 and CDR2 from the germline V gene are SGHAT and FQNNGV. V lost 3 bases and J lost 4, with 12 bases in between.

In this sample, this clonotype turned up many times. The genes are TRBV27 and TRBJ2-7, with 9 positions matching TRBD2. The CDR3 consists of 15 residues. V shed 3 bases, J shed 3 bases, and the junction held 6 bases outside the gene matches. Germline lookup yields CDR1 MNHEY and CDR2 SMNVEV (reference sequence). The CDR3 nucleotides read TGTGCCAGCAGTTTGAGTGAGACTAGCGGCTACGAGCAGTACTTC. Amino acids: CASSLSETSGYEQYF.

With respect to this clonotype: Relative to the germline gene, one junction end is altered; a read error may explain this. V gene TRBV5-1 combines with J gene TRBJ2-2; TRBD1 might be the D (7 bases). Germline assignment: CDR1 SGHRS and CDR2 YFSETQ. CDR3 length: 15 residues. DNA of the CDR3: TGCGCCAGCAGCCAAGGGGGCGCGAACACCGGGGGGCTGTTTTTT. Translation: CASSQGGANTGGLFF.

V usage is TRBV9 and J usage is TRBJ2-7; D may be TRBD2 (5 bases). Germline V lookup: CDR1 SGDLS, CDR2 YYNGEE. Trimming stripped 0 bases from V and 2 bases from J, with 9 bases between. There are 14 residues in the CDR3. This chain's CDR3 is CASSVDSETYEQYF. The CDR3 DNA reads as TGTGCCAGCAGCGTAGATAGCGAAACCTACGAGCAGTACTTC.

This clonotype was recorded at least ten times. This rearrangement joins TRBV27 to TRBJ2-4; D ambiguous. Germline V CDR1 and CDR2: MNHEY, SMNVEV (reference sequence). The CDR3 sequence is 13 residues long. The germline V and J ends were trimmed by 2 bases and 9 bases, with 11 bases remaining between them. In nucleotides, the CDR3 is TGTGCCAGCAGTTTAGTGGCCCCCCCCATTCAGTACTTC. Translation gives CASSLVAPPIQYF.